The clone carrying this T cell receptor (beta chain) showed up many times. Its matching antigen is unknown. The sample belongs to a study of beta chain features in type 1 diabetes. Study findings and constraints: Researchers report that Type 1 diabetes patients had moderately but significantly shorter TCRB CDR3s across all four CD4+ subsets.

V dropped 3 bases and J dropped 3 bases, with 14 bases sitting between them. Germline V lookup: CDR1 SEHNR, CDR2 FQNEAQ (reference sequence). The CDR3 consists of 15 residues. Every isolated RNA sample was fully reverse transcribed, so sequencing captured expressed TCRB transcripts. Method: immunoSEQ multiplex PCR; TCRdb's copy keeps in-frame clones and lacks some. The sample yields almost 350,000 clones, roughly 9% seen once. Sequencing input: central memory CD4+ T cells from blood. The source is a man in his thirties or forties with type 1 diabetes. V usage is TRBV7-9 and J usage is TRBJ1-2; D gene uncertain. CDR3 region: CASSFGHPGDYGYTF. The DNA of the CDR3 is TGTGCCAGCAGCTTCGGTCACCCCGGAGACTATGGCTACACCTTC.